This record covers a single T cell receptor (beta chain). The table came from immunoSEQ multiplex PCR; TCRdb's copy has only in-frame clones and leaves some out. The data contain over 200,000 clones, roughly 94% of them singletons. Germline CDR1 and CDR2: LNHDA and SQIVND (reference sequence). The V gene lost 3 bases and the J gene lost 4 bases, with 9 bases spanning the gap. The CDR3 is made up of 14 amino acids. This sample was included in a study of T cell responses to AZD1222 COVID-19 vaccine. Material: peripheral blood, obtained 28 days after the second dose of the MenACWY control vaccine. The sequence came from an adult who received the MenACWY meningococcal vaccine as a control. The J gene is TRBJ1-4, the V gene TRBV19; tentative D call: TRBD1 (6 bases). Here the CDR3 reads CASSIAGVNEKLFF. CDR3 in DNA: TGTGCCAGTAGTATCGCAGGGGTTAATGAAAAACTGTTTTTT.